This T cell receptor beta chain was captured by sequencing in a study of early stage breast cancer tumors. This CDR3 is built from 13 residues. V was clipped by 5 bases and J by 2 bases, with 7 bases between them. Germline V gene lookup returns CDR1 SGHTA and CDR2 FQGNSA. Each sample had two DNA replicates, 0.5 to 0.65 ug blood or about 1.5 ug tissue. Repertoires were generated with immunoSEQ multiplex PCR, while TCRdb's copy carries only in-frame clones and drops some. In the table there are 9,500 to 10,000 clones, 78% of which are singletons. Notes on the study in general: Chain pairing and CD4, CD8 or FOXP3 expression were not captured.

For this clone: Its antigen is as yet unknown.

V and J are TRBV7-2 and TRBJ1-3; D not resolved. This receptor was identified in a person between 35 and 49 years old with breast cancer. Sequencing was performed on normal breast tissue next to the tumor. CDR3 loop: CASSLGAGNTIYF. The CDR3 nucleotides read TGTGCCAGCAGCCTGGGAGCTGGAAACACCATATATTTT.